This passage covers 13 T cell receptor beta chains from one sample sequenced in a study of cytomegalovirus exposure and HLA in healthy donors. PCR was performed using 60 Vbeta and 13 Jbeta primers. Here immunoSEQ multiplex PCR was the method, and the copy in TCRdb shows in-frame clones only, minus some. In the table there are about 200,000 clones, over 60% of which are singletons. Sequencing was done on a sample of PBMCs. The receptors were sampled from a man between 18 and 35 years old in good health and CMV-seronegative.

The V gene is TRBV4-3, the J gene TRBJ2-3; tentative D call: TRBD1 (9 bases). The CDR3 covers 18 residues. V lost 3 bases and J lost 2, with 21 bases in between. Germline values: CDR1 LGHNA, CDR2 YSLEER. The chain's CDR3 is CASSQDRGAGVNTDTQYF. The CDR3 DNA reads TGCGCCAGCAGCCAGGACAGGGGAGCGGGGGTAAACACAGATACGCAGTATTTT.

This clone came up once. The V and J genes are TRBV28 and TRBJ2-7; 9 bases align to TRBD1. Unmatched junction bases numbered 15, after V lost 3 bases and J lost 0 bases. Germline CDR1 reads MDHEN; CDR2 reads SYDVKM. This CDR3 region has 19 residues. The CDR3 region is CASSLGVGQGPLFSYEQYF. In DNA form, the CDR3 reads TGTGCCAGCAGTTTGGGTGTCGGACAGGGGCCTTTGTTCTCCTACGAGCAGTACTTC.

V and J are TRBV11-2 and TRBJ1-1; 7 bases fit TRBD1. The trim removed 7 bases at V and 0 bases at J, leaving 14 bases unmatched. Germline assignment: CDR1 SGHAT and CDR2 FQNNGV. CDR3 length: 17 residues. The CDR3 region is CASKRTPQGVLNTEAFF. CDR3 coding DNA: TGTGCCAGCAAGCGGACACCGCAGGGGGTATTGAACACTGAAGCTTTCTTT.

The chain recombines TRBV19 with TRBJ1-5; perhaps TRBD1 as D (6 bases). The CDR3 has 16 amino acids. CDR1 and CDR2 from the germline V gene are LNHDA and SQIVND (reference sequence). Trimming removed 2 bases at V and 2 bases at J, with 13 bases between. The CDR3 DNA reads as TGTGCCAGTAGTATAAGAGGGGGGGGAGGCAATCAGCCCCAGCATTTT. Translating gives CASSIRGGGGNQPQHF.

V usage is TRBV30 and J usage is TRBJ1-2; 8 bases are shared with TRBD1. This CDR3 is 13 amino acids long. The ends lost 1 base at V and 3 bases at J; junction bases unmatched: 1. Per germline, CDR1 GTSNPN and CDR2 SVGIG (reference sequence). CDR3 sequence reads: CAWSATGDYGYTF. The DNA of the CDR3 is TGTGCCTGGAGTGCGACAGGGGACTATGGCTACACCTTC.

V and J are TRBV11-3 and TRBJ2-5, with a tentative D call TRBD2 (8 bases). This CDR3 is built from 18 residues. V lost 7 bases, J lost 5 bases, and 29 bases lay in between. Germline V lookup: CDR1 SGHNT, CDR2 YENEEA. This CDR3 reads CASKGAGGPGARRETQYF. CDR3 sequence (DNA): TGTGCCAGCAAGGGGGCGGGGGGTCCGGGAGCCCGGCGGGAGACCCAGTACTTC. Full variable domain (rest looked up from reference TRBV11-3 and TRBJ2-5): EAGVVQSPRYKIIEKKQPVAFWCNPISGHNTLYWYLQNLGQGPELLIRYENEEAVDDSQLPKDRFSAERLKGVDSTLKIQPAELGDSAVYLCASKGAGGPGARRETQYFGPGTRLLVL.

This chain joins TRBV4-1 and TRBJ1-2; 10 bases map to TRBD1. The CDR3 length is 15 residues. The V gene end was trimmed by 3 bases and the J gene end by 4 bases; junction bases not matched to a gene: 5. CDR1 is MGHRA and CDR2 is YSYEKL in the germline V gene. CDR3 DNA: TGCGCCAGCAGCCACGGGACAGGGGACGGCTATGGCTACACCTTC. Its protein product is CASSHGTGDGYGYTF.

The chain carries TRBV11-2 and TRBJ2-7; 10 bases are a match to TRBD2. The junction had 12 bases not matched to a gene; V was cut back by 5 bases and J by 2 bases. The CDR3 covers 17 residues. CDR1 SGHAT and CDR2 FQNNGV come from the germline V gene. The CDR3 sequence is CASSQELTSGAPYEQYF. CDR3 nucleotides: TGTGCCAGCAGCCAAGAGCTAACTAGCGGGGCCCCCTACGAGCAGTACTTC.

This clone was recorded once. The chain has TRBV5-3 and TRBJ1-5, with D hard to call. TRBV5-3 is an open reading frame, and its role is uncertain. Trimming stripped 5 bases from V and 5 bases from J, with 14 bases between. The CDR3 runs 14 residues. CDR3 amino acids: CARRHRAVYQPQHF. DNA of the CDR3: TGTGCCAGAAGACATCGTGCAGTCTATCAGCCCCAGCATTTT.

This chain links TRBV28 with TRBJ2-4; 9 positions match TRBD1. Losses at the gene ends were 3 bases for V and 1 base for J; bases not matched to a gene: 19. The CDR3 length is 21 residues. Germline V gene sequence: CDR1 MDHEN, CDR2 SYDVKM. CDR3 sequence (DNA): TGTGCCAGCAGTTTTCTTTACGGACAGGGGTCGTCGCCTGGTGCCAAAAACATTCAGTACTTC. Translated: CASSFLYGQGSSPGAKNIQYF.

The V gene is TRBV10-3, the J gene TRBJ1-2; D perhaps matches TRBD1 (6 bases). In germline, CDR1 is ENHRY, CDR2 SYGVKD. V lost 3 bases and J 1 base, leaving 15 bases between the germline ends. The CDR3 loop spans 16 amino acids. CDR3 DNA: TGTGCCATCAGTGAACGACAGGTGGGGAGTAACTATGGCTACACCTTC. Protein sequence: CAISERQVGSNYGYTF.

This chain connects TRBV7-6 to TRBJ1-1; D ambiguous. Germline CDR1 reads SGHVS; CDR2 reads FNYEAQ. V lost 5 bases and J lost 4, with 14 bases in between. The CDR3 length is 14 residues. CDR3 DNA sequence: TGTGCCAGCAGCCCACAGCAAGTGGGCACTGAAGCTTTCTTT. It yields the protein CASSPQQVGTEAFF.

J is TRBJ1-5 and V is TRBV5-1, with D tentatively TRBD1 (5 bases). Germline loops: CDR1 SGHRS, CDR2 YFSETQ. V lost 0 bases and J lost 11, with 12 bases in between. This CDR3 comprises 13 residues. CDR3 amino acids: CASSLGQSGTQHF. CDR3 DNA: TGCGCCAGCAGCTTGGGACAATCAGGGACCCAGCATTTT. The variable domain in full, completed from reference TRBV5-1 and TRBJ1-5, reads KAGVTQTPRYLIKTRGQQVTLSCSPISGHRSVSWYQQTPGQGLQFLFEYFSETQRNKGNFPGRFSGRQFSNSRSEMNVSTLELGDSALYLCASSLGQSGTQHFGDGTRLSIL.